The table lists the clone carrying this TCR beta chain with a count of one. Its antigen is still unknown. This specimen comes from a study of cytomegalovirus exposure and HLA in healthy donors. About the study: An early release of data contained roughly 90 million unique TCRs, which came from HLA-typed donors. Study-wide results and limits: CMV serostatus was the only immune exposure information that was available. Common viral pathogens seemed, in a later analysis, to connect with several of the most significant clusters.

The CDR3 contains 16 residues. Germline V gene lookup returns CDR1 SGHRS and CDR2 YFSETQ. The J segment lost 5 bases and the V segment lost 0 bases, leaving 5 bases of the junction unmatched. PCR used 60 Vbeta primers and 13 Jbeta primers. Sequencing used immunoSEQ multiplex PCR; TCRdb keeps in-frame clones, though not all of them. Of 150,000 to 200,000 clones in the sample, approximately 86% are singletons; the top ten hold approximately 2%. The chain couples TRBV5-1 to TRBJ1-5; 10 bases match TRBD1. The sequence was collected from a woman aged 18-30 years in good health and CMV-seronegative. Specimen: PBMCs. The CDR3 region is CASSLGQGAYYQPQHF. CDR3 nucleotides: TGCGCCAGCAGCTTGGGACAGGGGGCTTACTATCAGCCCCAGCATTTT. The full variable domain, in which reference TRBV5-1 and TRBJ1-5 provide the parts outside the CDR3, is KAGVTQTPRYLIKTRGQQVTLSCSPISGHRSVSWYQQTPGQGLQFLFEYFSETQRNKGNFPGRFSGRQFSNSRSEMNVSTLELGDSALYLCASSLGQGAYYQPQHFGDGTRLSIL.